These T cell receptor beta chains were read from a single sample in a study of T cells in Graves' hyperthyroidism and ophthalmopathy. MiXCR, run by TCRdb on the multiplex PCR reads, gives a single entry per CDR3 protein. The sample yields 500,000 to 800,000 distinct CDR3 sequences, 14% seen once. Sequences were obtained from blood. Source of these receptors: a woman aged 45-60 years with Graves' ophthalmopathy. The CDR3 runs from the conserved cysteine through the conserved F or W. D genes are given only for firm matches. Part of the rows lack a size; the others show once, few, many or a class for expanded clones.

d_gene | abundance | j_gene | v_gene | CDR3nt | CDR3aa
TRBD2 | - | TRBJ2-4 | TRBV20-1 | TGCAGTGCTACCCTCTTGGATGGGGGACTAGCGGGAGCCGTGACCAAAAACATTCAGTACTTC | CSATLLDGGLAGAVTKNIQYF
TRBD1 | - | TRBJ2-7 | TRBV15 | TGTGCCACCAGCAGAGGGGACAGGATCTCTCTCGAGCAGTACTTC | CATSRGDRISLEQYF
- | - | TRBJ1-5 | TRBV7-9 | TGTGCCAGCAGCTTAGGCAGGGGAATTCAGCCCCAGCATTTT | CASSLGRGIQPQHF
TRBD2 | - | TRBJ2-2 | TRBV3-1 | TGTGCCAGCAGCTGGGGACTAGCGGGAGGGAAGAGAACCGGGGAGCTGTTTTTT | CASSWGLAGGKRTGELFF
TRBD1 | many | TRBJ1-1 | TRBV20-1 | TGCAGTAAGGACAGGGGGCTTAACACTGAAGCTTTCTTT | CSKDRGLNTEAFF
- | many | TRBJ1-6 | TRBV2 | TGTGCCAGCAGTACCCGGGGACTGGGTAATTCACCCCTCCACTTT | CASSTRGLGNSPLHF
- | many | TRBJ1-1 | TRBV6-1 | TGTGCCAGCAGTTCCGGGGGGGGTTGGGTCACTGAAGCTTTCTTT | CASSSGGGWVTEAFF
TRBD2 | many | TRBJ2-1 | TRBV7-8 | TGTGCCAGCAGCTTTAGAGCTACTACTTGGACTAGCGGGAGATACAATGAGCAGTTCTTC | CASSFRATTWTSGRYNEQFF
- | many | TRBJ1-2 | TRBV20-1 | TGCAGTGCTCGAACAGGGCTCGACTATGGCTACACCTTC | CSARTGLDYGYTF
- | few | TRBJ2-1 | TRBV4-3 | TGCGCCAGCAGCCAAGATACCGGGGAGCAGTTCTTC | CASSQDTGEQFF
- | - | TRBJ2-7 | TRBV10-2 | TGCGCCAGCAGTCTGATACCCCTCGGCAGGGCAACTGTGTACGAGCAGTACTTC | CASSLIPLGRATVYEQYF
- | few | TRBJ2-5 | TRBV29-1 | TGCAGCGTTGGGGTCACAGGGAGCCAAGAGACCCAGTACTTC | CSVGVTGSQETQYF
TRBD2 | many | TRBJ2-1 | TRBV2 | TGTGCCAGCAGTTCCCCCTTGCGGGAGGGCGACTTTGGGGATGAGCAGTTCTTC | CASSSPLREGDFGDEQFF
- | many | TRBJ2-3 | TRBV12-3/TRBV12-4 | TGTGCCAGCAGTTTTTTCAGGGGGCGGCTAGCGGCTAGCACAGATACGCAGTATTTT | CASSFFRGRLAASTDTQYF
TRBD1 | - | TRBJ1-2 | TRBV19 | TGTGCCAGTAGTAAACAGGGGAACGACTATGGCTACACCTTC | CASSKQGNDYGYTF
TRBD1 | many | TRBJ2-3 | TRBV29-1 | TGCAGCGTTGAAGATCCCAAGGGACAGGGGTCCACAGATACGCAGTATTTT | CSVEDPKGQGSTDTQYF
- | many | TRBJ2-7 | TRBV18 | TGTGCCAGCTCACCACAAGCTAGCTCTCAATACGAGCAGTACTTC | CASSPQASSQYEQYF
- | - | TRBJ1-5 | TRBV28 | TGTGCCAGCAGAAAGCTCGAGCGGGGGCCCCAGCATTTT | CASRKLERGPQHF
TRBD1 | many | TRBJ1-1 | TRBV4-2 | TGTGCCAGCAGCCAGGGGACAGATGAAGCTTTCTTT | CASSQGTDEAFF
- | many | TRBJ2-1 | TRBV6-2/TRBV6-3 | TGTGCCAGCAGTTACTCCCTAGCTAACAATGAGCAGTTCTTC | CASSYSLANNEQFF
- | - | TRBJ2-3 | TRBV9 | TGTGCCAGCAGCGTAGGAAACTTACCCTCTAGCACAGATACGCAGTATTTT | CASSVGNLPSSTDTQYF
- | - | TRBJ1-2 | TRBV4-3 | TGCGCCAGCAGTTGGAGTAACAGGTCCTATGGCTACACCTTC | CASSWSNRSYGYTF
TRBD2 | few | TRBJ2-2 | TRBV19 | TGTGCCAGTAGTATAGTGCGGGGGGTGCTGTTTTTT | CASSIVRGVLFF
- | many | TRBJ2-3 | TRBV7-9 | TGTGCCAGCGCCCTCGAGGTTAGCACAGATACGCAGTATTTT | CASALEVSTDTQYF
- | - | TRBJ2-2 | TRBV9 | TGTGCCAGCAGCGTAGAAGGGACTGTAGCCACCGGGGAGCTGTTTTTT | CASSVEGTVATGELFF
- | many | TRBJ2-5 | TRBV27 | TGTGCCAGCAGCCGGACGGAGTACCAAGAGACCCAGTACTTC | CASSRTEYQETQYF
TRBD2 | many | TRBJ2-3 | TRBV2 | TGTGCCAGCAGCACCGGACTAGCGGTAGATACGCAGTATTTT | CASSTGLAVDTQYF
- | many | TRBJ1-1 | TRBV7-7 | TGTGCTAGCAGCTTAGACGCTTTTGCTTTCTTT | CASSLDAFAFF
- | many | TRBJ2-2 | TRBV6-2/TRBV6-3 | TGTGCCAGCACCAGGGTAGTTGGGGAGCTGTTTTTT | CASTRVVGELFF
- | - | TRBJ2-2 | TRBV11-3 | TGTGCCAGCAGCTCCGGGGTCGGGGGCACCGGGGAGCTGTTTTTT | CASSSGVGGTGELFF
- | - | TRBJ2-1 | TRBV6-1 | TGTGCCAGCAGTTCTCTGTGGGAGCAGTTCTTC | CASSSLWEQFF
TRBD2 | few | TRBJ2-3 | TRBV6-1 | TGTGCCAGCAGTCCAGCGGGAGCCACAGATACGCAGTATTTT | CASSPAGATDTQYF
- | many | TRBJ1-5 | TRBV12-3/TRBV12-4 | TGTGCCAGCAGAATAGGGAACGGACAGCCCCAGCATTTT | CASRIGNGQPQHF
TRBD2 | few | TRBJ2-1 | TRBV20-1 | TGCAGTGCTAGAGTTCCGAGGGACTACAATGAGCGGTTCTTC | CSARVPRDYNERFF
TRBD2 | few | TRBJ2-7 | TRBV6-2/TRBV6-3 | TGTGCCAGCAGAAACTCAGCGGGAGACTACGAGCAGTACTTC | CASRNSAGDYEQYF
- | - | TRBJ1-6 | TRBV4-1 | TGCGCCAGCAGCCAACGGACTGTCGGCCTTTCTCCGAATTCACCCCTCCACTTT | CASSQRTVGLSPNSPLHF
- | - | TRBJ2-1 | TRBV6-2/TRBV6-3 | TGTGCCAGCAGCGCCCCGAGTGAGCAGTTCTTC | CASSAPSEQFF
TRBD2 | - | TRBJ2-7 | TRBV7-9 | TGTGCCAGCAGCACCCGGGAGGGCCCCCCCGAGCAGTACTTC | CASSTREGPPEQYF
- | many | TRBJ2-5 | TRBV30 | TGTGCCTGGAGTGGGGCGGAGACCCAGTACTTC | CAWSGAETQYF